This TCR beta chain appears in the sequencing data of a study of OX40 agonist ivuxolimab in advanced cancers. The overall study: The drug used for patients, ivuxolimab, was an agonistic anti-OX40 (CD134) antibody. Every patient in dose escalation had hepatocellular carcinoma, melanoma, renal cell or head and neck cancer. A male proportion of around 86% was recorded, with mean age approximately 64 years and range about 20 to 79.

Germline lookup yields CDR1 MNHNY and CDR2 SVGAGI (reference sequence). This CDR3 has 16 residues. Trimming took 0 bases from V and 0 from J, leaving 10 bases between them. Study results and caveats: CD8+ T cells averaged more expanded clones than CD4+.

With respect to this clone: What it binds is not known.

Profiling relied on immunoSEQ multiplex PCR, and the TCRdb table lists in-frame clones only, not all of them. Among 90,000 to 95,000 clones, 80% to 90% were seen once, and the ten largest hold 3.5% to 5.5%. The rearrangement joins TRBV6-6 to TRBJ2-3; no clear D. The input for sequencing was CD4+ or CD8+ T cells sorted from blood, taken in a trial of the OX40 agonist ivuxolimab. The receptor was derived from an adult with an advanced solid tumor such as melanoma, head and neck, liver or kidney cancer. The CDR3 here is CASSYSSSTSTDTQYF. Written as DNA, the CDR3 is TGTGCCAGCAGTTACTCGAGTAGTACTAGCACAGATACGCAGTATTTT.